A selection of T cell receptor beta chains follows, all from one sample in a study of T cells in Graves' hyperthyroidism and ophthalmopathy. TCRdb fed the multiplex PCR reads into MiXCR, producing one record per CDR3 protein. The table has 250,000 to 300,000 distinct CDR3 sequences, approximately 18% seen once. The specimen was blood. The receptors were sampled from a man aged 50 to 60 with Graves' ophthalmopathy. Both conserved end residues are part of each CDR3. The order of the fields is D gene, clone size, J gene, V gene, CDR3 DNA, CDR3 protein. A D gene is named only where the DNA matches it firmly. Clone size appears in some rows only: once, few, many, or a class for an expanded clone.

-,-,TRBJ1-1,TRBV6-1,TGTGCCAGCATAATGAACACTGAAGCTTTCTTT,CASIMNTEAFF
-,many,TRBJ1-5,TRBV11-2,TGTGCCAGCAGCTTCGAACTAGGTGGCAATCAGCCCCAGCATTTT,CASSFELGGNQPQHF
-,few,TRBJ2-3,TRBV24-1,TGTGCCACCAGCCCGGAGGTGGGAGATACGCAGTATTTT,CATSPEVGDTQYF
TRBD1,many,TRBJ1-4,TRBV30,TGTGCCTGCTACAGGGGCCCCCTTGGTGAAAAACTGTTTTTT,CACYRGPLGEKLFF
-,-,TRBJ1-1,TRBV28,TGTGCCAGCAGCATCGGGGTACGGAACACTGAAGCTTTCTTT,CASSIGVRNTEAFF
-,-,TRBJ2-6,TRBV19,TGTGCCAGCCTAAAGACAGGAGACTTCTCTGGGGCCAACGTCCTGACTTTC,CASLKTGDFSGANVLTF
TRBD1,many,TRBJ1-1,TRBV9,TGTGCCAGCAGCGTAGCCGGGTACGGGACAGGGGGCATCACTGAAGCTTTCTTT,CASSVAGYGTGGITEAFF
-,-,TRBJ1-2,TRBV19,TGTGCCAGTCGCCCCCAGCGGACGGGTTCCTATGGCTACACCTTC,CASRPQRTGSYGYTF
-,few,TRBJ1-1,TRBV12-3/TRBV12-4,TGTGCCGACAGGTTTGGGACCACTGAAGCTTTCTTT,CADRFGTTEAFF
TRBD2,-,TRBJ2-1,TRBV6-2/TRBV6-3,TGTGCCAGCAGGCGTCGAGCGGGAGAGGTCCTTAATGAGCAGTTCTTC,CASRRRAGEVLNEQFF
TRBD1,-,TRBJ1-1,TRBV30,TGTGCCTGGACTCCTCCGGGACAGGGATACACTGAAGCTTTCTTT,CAWTPPGQGYTEAFF
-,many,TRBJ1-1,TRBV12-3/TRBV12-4,TGTGCCAGCGGCCAGGGAGTTGAAGCTTTCTTT,CASGQGVEAFF
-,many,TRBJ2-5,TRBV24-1,TGTGCCACCAGTGGAGCGTCACTGTCGGAGACCCAGTACTTC,CATSGASLSETQYF
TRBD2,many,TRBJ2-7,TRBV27,TGTGCCAGCAGTTTAGCGGGAGCTCCGTTCGGCGAGCAGTACTTC,CASSLAGAPFGEQYF
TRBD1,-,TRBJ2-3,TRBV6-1,TGTGCCAGCAGTGCGCTTGCCGGGACAGGGGTCACAGATACGCAGTATTTT,CASSALAGTGVTDTQYF
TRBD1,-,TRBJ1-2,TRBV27,TGTGCCAGCAGTTTTTTAGGGGGCGCAGCTGGTGGCTACACCTTC,CASSFLGGAAGGYTF
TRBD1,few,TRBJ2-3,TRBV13,TGTGCCAGCAGCAAACAGGGGCCAGATACGCAGTATTTT,CASSKQGPDTQYF
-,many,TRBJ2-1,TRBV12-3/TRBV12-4,TGTGCCAGCAGTCCCTTAGTAGACGATGAGCAGTTCTTC,CASSPLVDDEQFF
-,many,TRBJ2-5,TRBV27,TGTGCCAGCAGGAGGCGGAACTGGGAAGAGACCCAGTACTTC,CASRRRNWEETQYF
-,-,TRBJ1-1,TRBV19,TGTGCCAGTAGTGCCCAGACAAACACTGAAGCTTTCTTT,CASSAQTNTEAFF
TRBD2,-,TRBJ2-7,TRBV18,TGTGCCAGCTCACCCCTCGGACTAGGGGAGTACGAGCAGTACTTC,CASSPLGLGEYEQYF
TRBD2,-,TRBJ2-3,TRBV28,TGTGCCAGCAAAGGACTAGCGGGAACCTGGACAGATACGCAGTATTTT,CASKGLAGTWTDTQYF
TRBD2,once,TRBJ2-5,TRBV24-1,TGTGCCACCAGTGATTTTCGGGCTAGCGGGGCGCAAGAGACCCAGTACTTC,CATSDFRASGAQETQYF
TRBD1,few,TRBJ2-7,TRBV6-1,TGTGCCAGCAGAGAGACAGGGGTGGGCGAGCAGTACTTC,CASRETGVGEQYF
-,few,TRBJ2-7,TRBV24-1,TGTGCCACCAGTGAGTCGTCTGGGGGGCTGCGCGAGCAGTACTTC,CATSESSGGLREQYF
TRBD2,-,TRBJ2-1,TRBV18,TGTGCCAGCTCACCACTTGCCGCCACTAGCGGGAGCCCTCGTTACAATGAGCAGTTCTTC,CASSPLAATSGSPRYNEQFF
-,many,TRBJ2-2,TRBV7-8,TGTGCCAGCAGCCGGGACGGGAACACCGGGGAGCTGTTTTTT,CASSRDGNTGELFF
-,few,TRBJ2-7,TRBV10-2,TGCGCCAGCAGGGAGTCTTTGGCACTTCGAATCACTTCCTACGAGCAGTACTTC,CASRESLALRITSYEQYF
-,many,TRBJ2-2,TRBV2,TGTGCCAGCAGTGAAGATGAGGTGGCCGGGGAGCTGTTTTTT,CASSEDEVAGELFF
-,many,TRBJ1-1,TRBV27,TGTGCCAGCAGTTTATCCTCTTTATTCCGGGGTACTGAAGCTTTCTTT,CASSLSSLFRGTEAFF
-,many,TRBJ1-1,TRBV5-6,TGTGCCAGCAGGTCGGTTCTGAACACTGAAGCTTTCTTT,CASRSVLNTEAFF
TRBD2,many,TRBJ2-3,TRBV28,TGTGCCAGCAGTCACATTGGCGGGACTAGCGGAAACACAAATACGCAGTATTTT,CASSHIGGTSGNTNTQYF
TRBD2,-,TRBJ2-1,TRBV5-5,TGTGCCAGCAGCCCGAGACTAGCGGGAGAGGATGAGCAGTTCTTC,CASSPRLAGEDEQFF
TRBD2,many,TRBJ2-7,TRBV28,TGTGCCAGCAGGCCTAGCGGGAGGGTGTACGAGCAGTACTTC,CASRPSGRVYEQYF
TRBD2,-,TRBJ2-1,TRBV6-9,TGTGCCAGCAGATTAGCGGGAGAGCAGTTCTTC,CASRLAGEQFF
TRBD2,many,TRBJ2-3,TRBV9,TGTGCCAGCAGCACCGCGGGAGTCACAGATACGCAGTATTTT,CASSTAGVTDTQYF
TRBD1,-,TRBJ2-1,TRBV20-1,TGCAGTGCCCTCGGGACAGGGGTCTACAATGAGCAGTTCTTC,CSALGTGVYNEQFF
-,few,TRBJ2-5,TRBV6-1,TGTGCCAGCAGTGAAGCGGTCGGGGGGCGGTACCAAGAGACCCAGTACTTC,CASSEAVGGRYQETQYF
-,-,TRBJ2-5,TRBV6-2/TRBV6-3,TGTGCCAGCGAAGGAATGAAGACCCAGTACTTC,CASEGMKTQYF
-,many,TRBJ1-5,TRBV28,TGTGCCAGCAGTCCGGGGGGAGGGTTTGATCAGCCCCAGCATTTT,CASSPGGGFDQPQHF